The rows below give T cell receptor beta chains drawn from one sample of a study of T-cell reconstitution after alpha-beta-depleted transplantation in children. In TCRdb, the PCR reads were re-called with MiXCR into one record per CDR3 protein. The table records 780,000 or so distinct CDR3 sequences, about 16% of them present only once. The specimen was PBMCs, mostly from graft donor cells, collected 360 days after TCRalphabeta/CD19-depleted stem cell transplant. The receptors stem from a male patient between 5 and 17 years old who had a stem cell transplant for acute lymphoblastic leukemia, so the T cells may come from the graft donor. The CDR3 runs from the conserved cysteine through the conserved F or W. The D gene is left open where the match is weak. Clone size appears in some rows only: once, few, many, or a class for an expanded clone.

clone size	D gene	V gene	J gene	CDR3 protein	CDR3 DNA
.	TRBD1	TRBV19	TRBJ1-5	CASSTNRGNQPQHF	TGTGCCAGTAGTACAAACAGGGGAAACCAGCCCCAGCATTTT
many	TRBD1	TRBV29-1	TRBJ2-3	CSVRQGLTDTQYF	TGCAGCGTCCGACAGGGCCTCACAGATACGCAGTATTTT
.	TRBD2	TRBV4-1	TRBJ2-5	CASSLGLAGVTLQETQYF	TGCGCCAGCAGCCTGGGACTAGCGGGAGTCACGTTGCAAGAGACCCAGTACTTC
.	.	TRBV12-3/TRBV12-4	TRBJ1-5	CASSLREVQPQHF	TGTGCCAGCAGTTTAAGGGAGGTTCAGCCCCAGCATTTT
.	TRBD1	TRBV5-1	TRBJ2-6	CASSRTGTGISGANVLTF	TGCGCCAGCAGCCGAACCGGGACAGGGATCTCTGGGGCCAACGTCCTGACTTTC
.	TRBD2	TRBV30	TRBJ2-1	CAWSAVGLAFEQFF	TGTGCCTGGAGTGCAGTGGGACTAGCTTTTGAGCAGTTCTTC
.	TRBD1	TRBV5-1	TRBJ2-7	CASRGRQGYYEQYF	TGCGCCAGCAGGGGTAGACAGGGGTATTACGAGCAGTACTTC
.	.	TRBV7-9	TRBJ2-1	CASTPFVGRVNEQFF	TGTGCCAGCACCCCTTTTGTCGGCAGGGTCAATGAGCAGTTCTTC
.	TRBD2	TRBV9	TRBJ2-5	CASSVSGGKETQYF	TGTGCCAGCAGCGTATCCGGGGGGAAAGAGACCCAGTACTTC
.	.	TRBV5-1	TRBJ2-3	CASRPAGTQWADTQYF	TGCGCCAGCAGACCTGCCGGGACCCAATGGGCTGATACGCAGTATTTT
few	.	TRBV29-1	TRBJ2-2	CSVARDGVTGELFF	TGCAGCGTAGCCCGGGACGGTGTGACCGGGGAGCTGTTTTTT
many	.	TRBV12-3/TRBV12-4	TRBJ1-5	CASSFSVDNQPQHF	TGTGCCAGCAGTTTTAGTGTCGACAATCAGCCCCAGCATTTT
.	.	TRBV29-1	TRBJ2-1	CSAPDLHEQFF	TGCAGCGCCCCGGACTTGCACGAGCAGTTCTTC
few	TRBD2	TRBV15	TRBJ2-5	CATSRFSGEETQYF	TGTGCCACCAGCAGATTTAGCGGGGAAGAGACCCAGTACTTC
many	.	TRBV12-3/TRBV12-4	TRBJ2-5	CASSFGEGRAQYF	TGTGCCAGCAGTTTTGGTGAGGGTAGGGCCCAGTACTTC
.	.	TRBV5-6	TRBJ1-1	CASGRRGRRTEAFF	TGTGCCAGCGGTCGTCGGGGGCGAAGGACTGAAGCTTTCTTT
once	.	TRBV7-9	TRBJ2-7	CASTLQDSYEQYF	TGTGCCAGCACTCTCCAGGACTCCTACGAGCAGTACTTC
.	TRBD1	TRBV15	TRBJ1-5	CATSGPGTGYSNQPQHF	TGTGCCACCAGCGGGCCCGGGACAGGGTATAGCAATCAGCCCCAGCATTTT
.	.	TRBV27	TRBJ1-6	CASSFKFNSINSPLHF	TGTGCCAGCAGTTTCAAGTTTAACAGTATAAATTCACCCCTCCACTTT
few	.	TRBV29-1	TRBJ1-2	CSVEDKDYGYTF	TGCAGCGTTGAAGATAAGGACTATGGCTACACCTTC
few	.	TRBV6-5	TRBJ1-2	CASRSGSGYTF	TGTGCCAGCAGATCAGGGAGTGGCTACACCTTC
many	.	TRBV20-1	TRBJ2-3	CSAAAWNTDTQYF	TGCAGTGCCGCAGCTTGGAACACAGATACGCAGTATTTT
many	TRBD1	TRBV20-1	TRBJ2-2	CSAQRQGANTGELFF	TGCAGTGCTCAGCGTCAGGGGGCGAACACCGGGGAGCTGTTTTTT
many	.	TRBV3-1	TRBJ2-7	CASSHSPFSYEQYF	TGTGCCAGCAGCCATAGCCCGTTCTCCTACGAGCAGTACTTC
.	TRBD1	TRBV29-1	TRBJ2-7	CSVEPLDTGGYEQYF	TGCAGCGTTGAACCATTGGATACAGGGGGCTACGAGCAGTACTTC
few	.	TRBV10-2	TRBJ2-7	CASAMERVEQYF	TGCGCCAGCGCGATGGAGCGCGTCGAGCAGTACTTC
.	TRBD1	TRBV5-1	TRBJ2-6	CASSWPGQGSGANVLTF	TGCGCCAGCAGCTGGCCGGGACAGGGATCTGGGGCCAACGTCCTGACTTTC
many	.	TRBV21-1	TRBJ1-2	CASSRAGRTALWSYTF	TGTGCCAGCAGCAGGGCAGGACGGACTGCCCTATGGAGCTACACCTTC
few	TRBD1	TRBV25-1	TRBJ1-2	CASSEGDRVPESHGYTF	TGTGCCAGCAGTGAAGGGGACAGGGTACCAGAATCCCATGGCTACACCTTC
many	TRBD1	TRBV12-3/TRBV12-4	TRBJ1-1	CASSLVGRTGGSQAFF	TGTGCCAGCAGTTTAGTTGGCCGGACAGGGGGCTCCCAAGCTTTCTTT
many	.	TRBV7-2	TRBJ1-3	CASSLQNTIYF	TGTGCCAGCAGCCTTCAAAACACCATATATTTT
.	TRBD2	TRBV5-5	TRBJ2-5	CASSLGLSGSGETQYF	TGTGCCAGCAGCTTGGGCCTTAGCGGGAGCGGGGAGACCCAGTACTTC
.	TRBD2	TRBV20-1	TRBJ2-7	CSAGGRLSYEQYF	TGCAGTGCCGGCGGGAGGCTATCCTACGAGCAGTACTTC
.	.	TRBV20-1	TRBJ2-5	CSAINRPQETQYF	TGCAGTGCTATAAACCGGCCCCAAGAGACCCAGTACTTC
once	.	TRBV5-1	TRBJ1-3	CASSSYSGNTIYF	TGCGCCAGCAGCTCGTACTCTGGAAACACCATATATTTT
.	TRBD2	TRBV2	TRBJ2-7	CASSEEGLANEQYF	TGTGCCAGCAGCGAAGAGGGACTAGCGAACGAGCAGTACTTC
.	.	TRBV12-3/TRBV12-4	TRBJ1-2	CASSFPGDGYTF	TGTGCCAGCAGTTTTCCGGGCGATGGCTACACCTTC
many	TRBD2	TRBV5-1	TRBJ2-1	CASSLGRGSSYNEQFF	TGTGCCAGCAGCTTAGGGCGGGGGAGCTCCTACAATGAGCAGTTCTTC
many	.	TRBV5-1	TRBJ2-7	CASSFEWSTYEQYF	TGCGCCAGCAGCTTTGAGTGGTCTACCTACGAGCAGTACTTC
.	.	TRBV7-3	TRBJ2-5	CASSSRPRETQYF	TGTGCCAGCAGCTCCCGCCCGAGAGAGACCCAGTACTTC
.	TRBD2	TRBV24-1	TRBJ2-1	CATSDLPVIAGFVEQFF	TGTGCCACCAGTGATTTGCCGGTGATAGCGGGTTTCGTTGAGCAGTTCTTC
.	.	TRBV20-1	TRBJ2-7	CSAIRDKLYEQYF	TGCAGTGCTATCCGGGACAAACTCTACGAGCAGTACTTC
few	.	TRBV20-1	TRBJ2-7	CSARPWGSGTYEQYF	TGCAGTGCTAGGCCGTGGGGTAGCGGTACCTACGAGCAGTACTTC
.	.	TRBV12-3/TRBV12-4	TRBJ2-3	CASSLSMGNVPDTQYF	TGTGCCAGCAGTTTATCAATGGGGAACGTCCCAGATACGCAGTATTTT
.	TRBD1	TRBV5-1	TRBJ2-1	CASSFGTGIRFEQFF	TGCGCCAGCAGCTTTGGGACAGGGATTCGGTTTGAGCAGTTCTTC
few	.	TRBV11-2	TRBJ2-1	CASSRGPTRDEQFF	TGTGCCAGCAGCCGGGGACCAACTCGCGATGAGCAGTTCTTC
.	.	TRBV7-9	TRBJ1-2	CASSLGAVGYTF	TGTGCCAGCAGCTTAGGGGCCGTTGGCTACACCTTC
.	.	TRBV20-1	TRBJ2-1	CSARDPWGEQFF	TGCAGTGCTAGAGATCCATGGGGTGAGCAGTTCTTC